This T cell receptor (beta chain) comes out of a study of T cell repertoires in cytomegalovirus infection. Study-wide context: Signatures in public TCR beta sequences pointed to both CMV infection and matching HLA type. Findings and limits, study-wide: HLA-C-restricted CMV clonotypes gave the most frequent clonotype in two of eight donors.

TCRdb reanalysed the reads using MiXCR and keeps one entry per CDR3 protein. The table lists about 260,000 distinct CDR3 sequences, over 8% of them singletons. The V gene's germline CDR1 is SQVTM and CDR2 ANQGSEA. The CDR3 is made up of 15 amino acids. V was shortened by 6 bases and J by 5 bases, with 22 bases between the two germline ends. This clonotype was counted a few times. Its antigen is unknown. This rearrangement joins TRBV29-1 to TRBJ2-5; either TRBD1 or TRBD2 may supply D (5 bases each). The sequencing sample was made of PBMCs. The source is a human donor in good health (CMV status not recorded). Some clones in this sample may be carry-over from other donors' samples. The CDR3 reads CSVVQSGHPRETQYF. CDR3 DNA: TGCAGCGTCGTTCAGTCGGGGCACCCCAGGGAGACCCAGTACTTC.